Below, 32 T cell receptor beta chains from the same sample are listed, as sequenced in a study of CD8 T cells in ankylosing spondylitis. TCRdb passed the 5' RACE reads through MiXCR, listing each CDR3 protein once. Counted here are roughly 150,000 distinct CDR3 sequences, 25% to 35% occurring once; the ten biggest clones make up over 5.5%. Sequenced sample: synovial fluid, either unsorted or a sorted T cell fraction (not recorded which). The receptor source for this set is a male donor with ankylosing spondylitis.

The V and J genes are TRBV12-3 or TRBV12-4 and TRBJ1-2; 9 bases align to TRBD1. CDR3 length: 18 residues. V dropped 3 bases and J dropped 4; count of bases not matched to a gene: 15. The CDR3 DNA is TGTGCCAGCAGTTTTGCCCCGCGGGGACAGGGAGGCGTCTATGGCTACACCTTC. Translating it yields CASSFAPRGQGGVYGYTF.

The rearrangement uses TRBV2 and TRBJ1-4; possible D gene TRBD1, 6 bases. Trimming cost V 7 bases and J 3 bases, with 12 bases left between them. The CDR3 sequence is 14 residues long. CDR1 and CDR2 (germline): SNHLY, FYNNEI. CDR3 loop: CASIWGQANEKLFF. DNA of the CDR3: TGTGCCAGCATTTGGGGGCAAGCTAATGAAAAACTGTTTTTT.

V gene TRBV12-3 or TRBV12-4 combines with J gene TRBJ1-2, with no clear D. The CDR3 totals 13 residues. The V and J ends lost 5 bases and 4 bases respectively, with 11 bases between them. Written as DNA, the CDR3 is TGTGCCAGCAGTGTGACTGGACTCTATGGCTACACCTTC. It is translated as CASSVTGLYGYTF.

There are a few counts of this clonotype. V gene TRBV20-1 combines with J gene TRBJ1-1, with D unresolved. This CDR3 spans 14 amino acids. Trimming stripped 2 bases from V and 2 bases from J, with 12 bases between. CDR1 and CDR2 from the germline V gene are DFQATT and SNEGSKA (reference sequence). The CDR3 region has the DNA TGCAGTGCTAGAACATTTCCGACCAACACTGAAGCTTTCTTT. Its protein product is CSARTFPTNTEAFF.

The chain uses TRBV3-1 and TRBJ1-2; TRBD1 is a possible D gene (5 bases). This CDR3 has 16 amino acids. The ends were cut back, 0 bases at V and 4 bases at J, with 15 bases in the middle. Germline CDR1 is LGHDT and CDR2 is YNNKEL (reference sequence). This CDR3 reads CASSQETLGGTYGYTF. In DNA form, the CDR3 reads TGTGCCAGCAGCCAAGAAACCCTCGGAGGGACCTATGGCTACACCTTC.

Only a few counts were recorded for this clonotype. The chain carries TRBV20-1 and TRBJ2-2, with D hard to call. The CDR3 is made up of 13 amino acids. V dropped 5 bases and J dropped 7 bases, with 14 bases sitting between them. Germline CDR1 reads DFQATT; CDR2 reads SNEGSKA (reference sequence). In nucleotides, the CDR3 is TGCAGTGCTCCCAGCCCCAACTTCGGGGAGCTGTTTTTT. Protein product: CSAPSPNFGELFF.

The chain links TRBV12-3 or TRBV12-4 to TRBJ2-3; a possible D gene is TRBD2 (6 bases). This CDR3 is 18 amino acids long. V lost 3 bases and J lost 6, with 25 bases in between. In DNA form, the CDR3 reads TGTGCCAGCAGTTTTTCCGAACCACCGGGACTGGTCGCCGATACGCAGTATTTT. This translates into CASSFSEPPGLVADTQYF.

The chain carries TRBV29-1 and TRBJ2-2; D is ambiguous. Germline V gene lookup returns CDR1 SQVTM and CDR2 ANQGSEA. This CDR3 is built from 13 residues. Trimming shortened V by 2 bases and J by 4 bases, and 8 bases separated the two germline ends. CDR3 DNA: TGCAGCGTTGAACGCCAGAGCACCGGGGAGCTGTTTTTT. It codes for CSVERQSTGELFF.

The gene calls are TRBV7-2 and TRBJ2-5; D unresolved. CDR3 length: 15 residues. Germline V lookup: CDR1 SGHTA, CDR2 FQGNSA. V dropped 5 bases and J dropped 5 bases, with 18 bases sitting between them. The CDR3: CASSPTTRGYETQYF. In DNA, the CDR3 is TGTGCCAGCAGCCCCACGACGCGTGGATATGAGACCCAGTACTTC.

The CDR3 DNA reads as TGTGCCAGCATCTCCCGGACTAGCGGGGGCTACGAGCAGTACTTC. This encodes CASISRTSGGYEQYF. The rearrangement uses TRBV12-3 or TRBV12-4 and TRBJ2-7, with 13 bases fitting TRBD2. The CDR3 consists of 15 residues. J was trimmed by 3 bases and V by 7 bases; bases with no gene match: 6.

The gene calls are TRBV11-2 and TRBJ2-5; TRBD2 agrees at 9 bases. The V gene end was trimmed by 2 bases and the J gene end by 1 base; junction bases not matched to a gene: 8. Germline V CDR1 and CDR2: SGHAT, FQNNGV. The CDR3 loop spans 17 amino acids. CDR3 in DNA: TGTGCCAGCAGCTTACTCGGACTAGCGAACTTCCAAGAGACCCAGTACTTC. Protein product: CASSLLGLANFQETQYF.

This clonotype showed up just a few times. The CDR3: CAWSGGRALTGELFF. The CDR3 DNA is TGTGCCTGGAGTGGCGGGAGGGCCCTAACCGGGGAGCTGTTTTTT. The J gene is TRBJ2-2, the V gene TRBV30, with TRBD2 matching over 9 bases. The CDR3 spans 15 residues. V lost 1 base and J lost 5; bases outside the gene matches: 5. Germline V gene lookup returns CDR1 GTSNPN and CDR2 SVGIG (reference sequence).

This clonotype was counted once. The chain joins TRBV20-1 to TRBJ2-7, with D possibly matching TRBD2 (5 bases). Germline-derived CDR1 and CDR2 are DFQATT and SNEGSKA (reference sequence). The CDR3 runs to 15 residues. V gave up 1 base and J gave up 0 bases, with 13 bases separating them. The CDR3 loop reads CSARVRRDGSYEQYF. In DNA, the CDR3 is TGCAGTGCTAGAGTCCGACGGGATGGCTCCTACGAGCAGTACTTC.

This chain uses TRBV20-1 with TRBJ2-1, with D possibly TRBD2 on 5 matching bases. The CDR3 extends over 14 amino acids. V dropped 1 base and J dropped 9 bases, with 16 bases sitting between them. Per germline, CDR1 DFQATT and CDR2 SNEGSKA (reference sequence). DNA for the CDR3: TGCAGTGCTAGAGCTAGAGGGTCGCCGGGTGAGCAGTTCTTC. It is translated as CSARARGSPGEQFF.

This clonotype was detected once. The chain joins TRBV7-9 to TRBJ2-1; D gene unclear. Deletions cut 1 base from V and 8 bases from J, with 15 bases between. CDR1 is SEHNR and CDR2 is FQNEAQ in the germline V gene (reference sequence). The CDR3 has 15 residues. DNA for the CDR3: TGTGCCAGCAGCTTAGTTCTAAAGGCCGAGGATGAGCAGTTCTTC. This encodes CASSLVLKAEDEQFF.

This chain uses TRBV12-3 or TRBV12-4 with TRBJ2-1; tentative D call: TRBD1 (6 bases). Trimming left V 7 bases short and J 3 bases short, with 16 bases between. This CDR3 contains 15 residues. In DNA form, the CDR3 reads TGTGCCAGCACCCTCAAGAACAGGGTCTACAATGAGCAGTTCTTC. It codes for CASTLKNRVYNEQFF.

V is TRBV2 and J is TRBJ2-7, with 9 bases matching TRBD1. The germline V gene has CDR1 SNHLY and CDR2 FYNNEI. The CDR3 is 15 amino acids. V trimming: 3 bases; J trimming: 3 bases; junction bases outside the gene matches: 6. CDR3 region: CASSDGQGRYYEQYF. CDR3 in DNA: TGTGCCAGCAGTGATGGACAGGGGCGATACTACGAGCAGTACTTC. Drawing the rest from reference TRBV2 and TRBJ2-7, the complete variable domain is EPEVTQTPSHQVTQMGQEVILRCVPISNHLYFYWYRQILGQKVEFLVSFYNNEISEKSEIFDDQFSVERPDGSNFTLKIRSTKLEDSAMYFCASSDGQGRYYEQYFGPGTRLTVT.

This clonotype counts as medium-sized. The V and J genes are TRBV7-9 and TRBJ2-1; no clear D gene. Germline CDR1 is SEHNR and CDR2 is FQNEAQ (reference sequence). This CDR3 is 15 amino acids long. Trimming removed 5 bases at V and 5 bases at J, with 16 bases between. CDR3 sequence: CASSPEDGNDNEQFF. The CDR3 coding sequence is TGTGCCAGCAGCCCCGAGGACGGAAATGACAATGAGCAGTTCTTC.

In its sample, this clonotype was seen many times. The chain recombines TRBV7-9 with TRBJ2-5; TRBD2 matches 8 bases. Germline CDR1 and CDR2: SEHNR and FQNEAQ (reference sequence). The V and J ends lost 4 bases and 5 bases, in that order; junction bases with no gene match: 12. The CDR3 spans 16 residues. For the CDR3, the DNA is TGTGCCAGCAGCTCACTTTTGGGACTAGGATCCGAGACCCAGTACTTC. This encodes CASSSLLGLGSETQYF. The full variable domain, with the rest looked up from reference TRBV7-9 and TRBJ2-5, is DTGVSQNPRHKITKRGQNVTFRCDPISEHNRLYWYRQTLGQGPEFLTYFQNEAQLEKSRLLSDRFSAERPKGSFSTLEIQRTEQGDSAMYLCASSSLLGLGSETQYFGPGTRLLVL.

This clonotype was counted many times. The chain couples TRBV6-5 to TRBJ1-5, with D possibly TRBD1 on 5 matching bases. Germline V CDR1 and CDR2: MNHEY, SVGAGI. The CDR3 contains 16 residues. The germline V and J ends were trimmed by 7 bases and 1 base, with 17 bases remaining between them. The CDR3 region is CASILTDAGSNQPQHF. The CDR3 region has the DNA TGTGCCAGCATTTTAACGGACGCAGGGAGCAATCAGCCCCAGCATTTT.

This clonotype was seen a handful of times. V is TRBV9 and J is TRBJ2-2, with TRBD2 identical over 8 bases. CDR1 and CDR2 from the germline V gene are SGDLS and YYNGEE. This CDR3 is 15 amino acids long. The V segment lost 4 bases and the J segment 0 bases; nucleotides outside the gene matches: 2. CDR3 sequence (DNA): TGTGCCAGCAGCCGGGGGGGGACGAACACCGGGGAGCTGTTTTTT. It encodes CASSRGGTNTGELFF.

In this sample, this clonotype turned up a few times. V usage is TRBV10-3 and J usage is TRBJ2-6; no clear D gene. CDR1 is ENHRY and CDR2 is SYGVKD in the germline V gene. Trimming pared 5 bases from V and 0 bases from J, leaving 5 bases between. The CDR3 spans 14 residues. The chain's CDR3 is CAISTGSGANVLTF. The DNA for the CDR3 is TGTGCCATCAGTACGGGCTCTGGGGCCAACGTCCTGACTTTC.

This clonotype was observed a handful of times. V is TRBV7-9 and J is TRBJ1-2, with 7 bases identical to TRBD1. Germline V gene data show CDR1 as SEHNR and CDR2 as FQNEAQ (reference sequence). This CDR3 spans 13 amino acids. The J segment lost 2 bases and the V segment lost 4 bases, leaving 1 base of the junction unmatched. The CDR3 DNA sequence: TGTGCCAGCAGCTCGACAGGGAACTATGGCTACACCTTC. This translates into CASSSTGNYGYTF.

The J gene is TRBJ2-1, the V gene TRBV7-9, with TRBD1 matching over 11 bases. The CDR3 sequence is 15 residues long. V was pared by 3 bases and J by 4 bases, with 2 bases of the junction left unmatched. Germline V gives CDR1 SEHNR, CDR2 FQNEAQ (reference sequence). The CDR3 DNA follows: TGTGCCAGCAGCTTTGGGACAGGGGGTTACAATGAGCAGTTCTTC. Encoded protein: CASSFGTGGYNEQFF.

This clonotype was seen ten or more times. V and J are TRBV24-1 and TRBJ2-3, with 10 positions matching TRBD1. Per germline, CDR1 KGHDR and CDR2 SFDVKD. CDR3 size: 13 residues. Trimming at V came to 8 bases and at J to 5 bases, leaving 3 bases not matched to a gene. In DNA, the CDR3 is TGTGCCACCAACGACAGGGGGCGAGATACGCAGTATTTT. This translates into CATNDRGRDTQYF.

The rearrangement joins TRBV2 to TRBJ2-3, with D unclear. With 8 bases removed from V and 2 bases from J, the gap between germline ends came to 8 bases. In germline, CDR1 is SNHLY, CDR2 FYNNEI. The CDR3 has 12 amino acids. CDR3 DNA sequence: TGTGCCAGCCGAGCGAACACAGATACGCAGTATTTT. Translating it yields CASRANTDTQYF.

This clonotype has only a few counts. CDR3 sequence: CASSLGPQQGGELFF. The CDR3 DNA is TGCGCCAGCAGCTTGGGACCTCAGCAGGGCGGGGAGCTGTTTTTT. V is TRBV5-1 and J is TRBJ2-2; tentatively, D is TRBD1 (5 bases). Germline CDR1 reads SGHRS; CDR2 reads YFSETQ. This CDR3 is built from 15 residues. V was pared by 0 bases and J by 7 bases, with 13 bases between.

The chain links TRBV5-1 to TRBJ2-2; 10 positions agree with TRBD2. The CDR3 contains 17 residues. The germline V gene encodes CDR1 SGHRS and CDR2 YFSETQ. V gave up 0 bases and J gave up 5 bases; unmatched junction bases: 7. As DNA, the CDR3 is TGCGCCAGCAGCTTGGATGAGCGGGAGGGCCGTACCGGGGAGCTGTTTTTT. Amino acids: CASSLDEREGRTGELFF.

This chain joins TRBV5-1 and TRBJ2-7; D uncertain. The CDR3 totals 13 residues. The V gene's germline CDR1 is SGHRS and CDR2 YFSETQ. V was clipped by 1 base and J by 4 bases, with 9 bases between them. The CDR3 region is CASSLLGIYEQYF. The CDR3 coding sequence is TGCGCCAGCAGCTTGTTGGGGATTTACGAGCAGTACTTC.

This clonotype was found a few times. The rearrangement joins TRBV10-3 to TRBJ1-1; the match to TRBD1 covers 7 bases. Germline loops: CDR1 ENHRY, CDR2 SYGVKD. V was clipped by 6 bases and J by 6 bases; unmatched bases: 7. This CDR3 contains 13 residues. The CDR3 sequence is CAIRRQGNAEAFF. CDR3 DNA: TGTGCCATCAGGAGACAGGGTAACGCTGAAGCTTTCTTT.

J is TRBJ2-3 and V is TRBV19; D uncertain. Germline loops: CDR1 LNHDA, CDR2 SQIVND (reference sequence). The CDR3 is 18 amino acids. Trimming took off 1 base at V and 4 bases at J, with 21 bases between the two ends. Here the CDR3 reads CASSIVGVSQRAPDTQYF. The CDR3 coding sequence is TGTGCCAGTAGTATAGTTGGTGTAAGCCAGAGAGCCCCAGATACGCAGTATTTT. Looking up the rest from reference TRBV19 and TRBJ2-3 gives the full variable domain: DGGITQSPKYLFRKEGQNVTLSCEQNLNHDAMYWYRQDPGQGLRLIYYSQIVNDFQKGDIAEGYSVSREKKESFPLTVTSAQKNPTAFYLCASSIVGVSQRAPDTQYFGPGTRLTVL.

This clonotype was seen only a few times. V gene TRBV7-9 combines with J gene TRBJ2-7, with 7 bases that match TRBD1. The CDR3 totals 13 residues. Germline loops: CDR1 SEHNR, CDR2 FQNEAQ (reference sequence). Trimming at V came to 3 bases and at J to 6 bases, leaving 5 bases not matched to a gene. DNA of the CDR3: TGTGCCAGCAGCTTCCGACAGGGCTCCGAGCAGTACTTC. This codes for CASSFRQGSEQYF. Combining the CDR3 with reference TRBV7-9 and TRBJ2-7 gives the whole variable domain DTGVSQNPRHKITKRGQNVTFRCDPISEHNRLYWYRQTLGQGPEFLTYFQNEAQLEKSRLLSDRFSAERPKGSFSTLEIQRTEQGDSAMYLCASSFRQGSEQYFGPGTRLTVT.